This record concerns one T cell receptor (beta chain) sequence. Clones were read by immunoSEQ multiplex PCR, and TCRdb kept only the in-frame ones, dropping some. This sample has over 200,000 clones, with more than 75% found just once. The data derive from a study of blood T cell repertoires in COVID-19. Study-wide background: Samples representing acute and convalescent COVID-19 were sourced from the United States, Italy and Spain. Nucleic acid was either cDNA or gDNA, and it came from T cells, B-cell-depleted T cells, or PBMCs.

The V segment lost 4 bases and the J segment 4 bases; nucleotides outside the gene matches: 6. The germline CDR1 and CDR2 sequences are SGHRS and YFSETQ. The CDR3 loop spans 14 amino acids. Input material: peripheral blood. The clonotype was recovered from a man aged 35-49 years with active or convalescent COVID-19. The chain links TRBV5-1 to TRBJ2-7; TRBD2 matches 9 bases. CDR3: CASSLSGRMYEQYF. DNA for the CDR3: TGCGCCAGCAGCCTAAGCGGGAGGATGTACGAGCAGTACTTC. The full variable domain, its missing parts supplied by reference TRBV5-1 and TRBJ2-7, is KAGVTQTPRYLIKTRGQQVTLSCSPISGHRSVSWYQQTPGQGLQFLFEYFSETQRNKGNFPGRFSGRQFSNSRSEMNVSTLELGDSALYLCASSLSGRMYEQYFGPGTRLTVT.